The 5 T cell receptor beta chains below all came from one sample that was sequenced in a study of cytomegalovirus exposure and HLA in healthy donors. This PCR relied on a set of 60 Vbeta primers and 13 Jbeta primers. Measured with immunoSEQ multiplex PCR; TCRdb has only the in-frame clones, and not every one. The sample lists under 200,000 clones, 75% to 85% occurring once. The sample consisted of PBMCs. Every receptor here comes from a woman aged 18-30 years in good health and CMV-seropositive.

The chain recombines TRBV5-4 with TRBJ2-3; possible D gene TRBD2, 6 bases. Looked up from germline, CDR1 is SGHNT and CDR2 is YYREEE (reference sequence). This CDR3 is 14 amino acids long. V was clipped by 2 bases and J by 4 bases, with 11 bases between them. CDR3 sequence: CASSFPLAADTQYF. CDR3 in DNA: TGTGCCAGCAGCTTTCCACTAGCCGCAGATACGCAGTATTTT.

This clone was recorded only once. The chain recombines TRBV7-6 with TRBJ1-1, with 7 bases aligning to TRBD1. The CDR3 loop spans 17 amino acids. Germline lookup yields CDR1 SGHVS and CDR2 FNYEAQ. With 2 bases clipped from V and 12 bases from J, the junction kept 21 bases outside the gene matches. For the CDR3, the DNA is TGTGCCAGCAGCTTATTCGCGGGGACAGCCTCTTCCTCGGGGACTTTCTTT. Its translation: CASSLFAGTASSSGTFF.

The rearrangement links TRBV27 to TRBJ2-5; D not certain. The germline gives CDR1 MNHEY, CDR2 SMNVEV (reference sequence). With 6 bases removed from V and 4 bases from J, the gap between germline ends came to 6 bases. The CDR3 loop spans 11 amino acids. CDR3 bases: TGTGCCAGCAGGCGAGCAGAGACCCAGTACTTC. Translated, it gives CASRRAETQYF.

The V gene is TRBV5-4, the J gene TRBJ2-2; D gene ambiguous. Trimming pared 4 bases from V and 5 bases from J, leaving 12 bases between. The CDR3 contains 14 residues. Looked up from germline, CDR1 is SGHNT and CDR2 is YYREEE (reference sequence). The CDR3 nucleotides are TGTGCCAGCAGCCTAGAACTTGATACCGGGGAGCTGTTTTTT. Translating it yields CASSLELDTGELFF.

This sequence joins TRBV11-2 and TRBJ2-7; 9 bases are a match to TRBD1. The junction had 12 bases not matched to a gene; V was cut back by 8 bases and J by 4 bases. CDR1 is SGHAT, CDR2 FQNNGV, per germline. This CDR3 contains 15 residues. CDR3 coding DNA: TGTGCCAGCGGAGCACCGGGACAGGGAGTATACGAGCAGTACGTC. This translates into CASGAPGQGVYEQYV.